This TCR beta chain was recovered during a study of blood T cell repertoires in COVID-19. Per germline, CDR1 LNHDA and CDR2 SQIVND (reference sequence). The CDR3 runs to 16 residues. V lost 5 bases and J 2 bases, leaving 18 bases between the germline ends. Symptom resolution, clearance, or two negative PCRs marked the recovered donors of Cohort 3. Authors' processing steps: Researchers report that nucleated cell counts were estimated from reference gene primer amplification. Sequencing used immunoSEQ multiplex PCR; TCRdb keeps in-frame clones, though not all of them. V and J calls plus clone size are reproduced from that table; the DNA served to infer D and trimming. Of over 250,000 clones in the sample, 90% were seen once.

The source material was PBMCs or T cells enriched from blood (not recorded which). V gene TRBV19 combines with J gene TRBJ1-2, with D tentatively TRBD1 (5 bases). The sequence derives from a man aged 60 to 69 who had recovered from COVID-19. The CDR3 protein is CASSFRQTQENYGYTF. As DNA, the CDR3 is TGTGCCAGTAGTTTCCGACAGACCCAGGAAAACTATGGCTACACCTTC.